The clone carrying this TCR beta chain was counted a few times. Its antigen is undetermined. TCRdb re-called the 5' RACE reads through MiXCR, storing one row per CDR3 protein. The sample yields 300,000 to 400,000 distinct CDR3 sequences, approximately 15% seen once. This sample stems from a study of T-cell memory formation after mild COVID-19. General observations from the study: Contracting clones from day 15 to 85 showed balanced CD4/CD8; later expanders favored CD4+.

CDR1 and CDR2 from the germline V gene are MNHNS and SASEGT. The V and J ends lost 11 bases and 4 bases, in that order; junction bases with no gene match: 4. This CDR3 spans 14 amino acids. The chain combines TRBV6-1 with TRBJ2-1, with TRBD2 matching 14 bases. The sequenced sample was PBMCs or a T cell subset sorted from them (not recorded which). The TCR sequence derives from a man younger than 30 who had mild COVID-19 (a few samples of this study predate the infection). Cell type and time point are not known. CDR3 coding DNA: TGTGCCTTAGGACTAGCGGGGGGTTACAATGAGCAGTTCTTC. It specifies CALGLAGGYNEQFF.